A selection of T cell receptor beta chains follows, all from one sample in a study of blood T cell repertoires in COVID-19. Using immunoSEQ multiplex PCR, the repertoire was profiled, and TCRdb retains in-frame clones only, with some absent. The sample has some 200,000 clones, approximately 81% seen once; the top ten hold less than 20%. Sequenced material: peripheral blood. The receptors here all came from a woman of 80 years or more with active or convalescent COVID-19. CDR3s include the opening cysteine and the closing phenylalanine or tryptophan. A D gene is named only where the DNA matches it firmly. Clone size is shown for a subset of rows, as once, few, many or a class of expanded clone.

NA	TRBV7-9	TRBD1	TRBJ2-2	CASSSTGTVKGELFF	TGTGCCAGCAGCTCCACCGGGACAGTCAAAGGGGAGCTGTTTTTT
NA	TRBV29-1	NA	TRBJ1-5	CSVTDSNQPQHF	TGCAGCGTGACAGATAGCAATCAGCCCCAGCATTTT
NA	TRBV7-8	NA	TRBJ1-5	CASSLRGGENQPQHF	TGTGCCAGCAGCTTAAGGGGTGGGGAAAATCAGCCCCAGCATTTT
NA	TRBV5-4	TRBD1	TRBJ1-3	CASSPWTGGFSGNTIYF	TGTGCCAGCAGCCCCTGGACAGGGGGTTTTTCTGGAAACACCATATATTTT
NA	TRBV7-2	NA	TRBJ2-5	CASSRDFQGIGETQYF	TGTGCCAGCAGCCGGGATTTCCAGGGGATCGGGGAGACCCAGTACTTC
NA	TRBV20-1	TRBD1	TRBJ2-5	CSASQGEETQYF	TGCAGTGCTAGTCAGGGGGAAGAGACCCAGTACTTC
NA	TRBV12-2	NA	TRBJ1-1	CASRYPLPGQGGSAEAFF	TGTGCAAGTCGCTACCCGCTCCCGGGACAGGGGGGTTCAGCTGAAGCTTTCTTT
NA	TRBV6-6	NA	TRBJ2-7	CASSPRQEAEQYF	TGTGCCAGCAGTCCCCGACAGGAGGCCGAGCAGTACTTC
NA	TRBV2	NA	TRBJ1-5	CASSVGGNQPQHF	TGTGCCAGCAGTGTGGGGGGAAATCAGCCCCAGCATTTT
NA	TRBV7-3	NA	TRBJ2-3	CASGIGDTQYF	TGTGCCAGCGGTATCGGAGATACGCAGTATTTT
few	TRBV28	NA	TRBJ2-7	CASSLVGVPYEQYF	TGTGCCAGCAGTTTGGTAGGGGTGCCCTACGAGCAGTACTTC
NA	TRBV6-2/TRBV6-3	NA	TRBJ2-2	CASSYSTAGSGELFF	TGTGCCAGCAGTTACTCGACGGCAGGTTCGGGGGAGCTGTTTTTT
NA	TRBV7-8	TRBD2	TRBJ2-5	CASSSRLAGGHRETQYF	TGTGCCAGCAGCTCTCGACTAGCGGGGGGGCACCGAGAGACCCAGTACTTC
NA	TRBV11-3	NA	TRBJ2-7	CASSLRRDSPEQYF	TGTGCCAGCAGCTTAAGGCGGGACAGCCCCGAGCAGTACTTC
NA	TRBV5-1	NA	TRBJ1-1	CASSLIPTTEAFF	TGCGCCAGCAGCTTGATCCCTACCACTGAAGCTTTCTTT
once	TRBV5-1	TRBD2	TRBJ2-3	CASSLELAGGGTQYF	TGCGCCAGCAGCTTGGAACTAGCGGGGGGTGGTACGCAGTATTTT
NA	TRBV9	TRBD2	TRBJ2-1	CASSPLGGTNEQFF	TGTGCCAGCAGCCCCCTGGGGGGGACGAATGAGCAGTTCTTC